This TCR beta chain originates from a study of T cells in narcolepsy. Sequenced by immunoSEQ multiplex PCR; TCRdb stores in-frame clones only, minus some. The table shows 740 or so clones, with about 18% occurring only once. Germline values: CDR1 SGHVS, CDR2 FQNEAQ. Trimming at V came to 5 bases and at J to 6 bases, leaving 13 bases not matched to a gene. This CDR3 comprises 17 residues. This clone is large within its sample. As yet, its antigen is unknown. Sequenced input: cultured CD4+ T cells from cerebrospinal fluid. This chain joins TRBV7-8 and TRBJ2-1, with 10 bases that match TRBD2. The source of this sequence is a human donor with narcolepsy. CDR3 amino acids: CASSAASSGRITNEQFF. The CDR3 DNA reads TGTGCCAGCAGCGCCGCCTCTAGCGGGAGAATTACCAATGAGCAGTTCTTC.